The clone carrying this TCR beta chain has more than one count but fewer than ten. No antigen is known for it. Germline CDR1 is SGDLS and CDR2 is YYNGEE. This CDR3 comprises 15 residues. Trimming removed 5 bases from V and 0 bases from J; junction bases left unmatched: 7. This record belongs to a study of blood T cells in healthy people across ages. Whole-study findings and limits: Investigators viewed diversity estimates from one million T cells as underestimates, the study reported.

Then a second PCR, running roughly 7 to 12 cycles, was carried out with a sample-barcoded 5' primer and a J-beta primer mix. A single record per CDR3 protein comes from TCRdb applying MiXCR to the 5' RACE reads. Of nearly 1 million distinct CDR3 sequences in the sample, roughly 51% are singletons; the top ten hold roughly a fifth. Extraction yielded at least 5.5 micrograms of total RNA per sample. This receptor was obtained from a woman aged 60 to 75 in good health. Material for sequencing was blood. This rearrangement joins TRBV9 to TRBJ2-5, with 7 nucleotides matching TRBD1. The CDR3 DNA reads as TGTGCCAGCAGTGAGGGACAGACGTACCAAGAGACCCAGTACTTC. Protein sequence: CASSEGQTYQETQYF.